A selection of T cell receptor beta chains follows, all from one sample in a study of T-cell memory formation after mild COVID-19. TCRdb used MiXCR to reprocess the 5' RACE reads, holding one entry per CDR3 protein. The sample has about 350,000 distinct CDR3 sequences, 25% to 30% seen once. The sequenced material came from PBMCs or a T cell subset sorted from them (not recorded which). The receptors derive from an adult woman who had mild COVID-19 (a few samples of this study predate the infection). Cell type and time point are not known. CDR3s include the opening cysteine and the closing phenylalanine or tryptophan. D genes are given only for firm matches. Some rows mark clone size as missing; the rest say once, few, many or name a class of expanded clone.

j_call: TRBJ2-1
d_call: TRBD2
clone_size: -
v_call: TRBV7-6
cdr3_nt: TGTGCCAGCAGCTTAGGTCGAGCGGGAGCAGGCTACAATGAGCAGTTCTTC
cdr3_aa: CASSLGRAGAGYNEQFF

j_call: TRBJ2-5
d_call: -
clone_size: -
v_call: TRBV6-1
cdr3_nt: TGTGCCAGCACTCTAGCGTCTAGGGTCAGGGGGACCCAGTACTTC
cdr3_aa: CASTLASRVRGTQYF

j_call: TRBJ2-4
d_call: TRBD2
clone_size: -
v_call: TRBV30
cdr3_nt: TGTGCCTGGACGGCCAGAATAGCGGGAGCGAACATTCAGTACTTC
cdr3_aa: CAWTARIAGANIQYF

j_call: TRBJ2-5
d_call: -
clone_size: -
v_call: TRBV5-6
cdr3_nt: TGTGCCAGCAGCCTAGCGCCGCACCAAGAGACCCAGTACTTC
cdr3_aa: CASSLAPHQETQYF

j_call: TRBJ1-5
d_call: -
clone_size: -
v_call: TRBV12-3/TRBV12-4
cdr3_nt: TGTGCCAGCAGTTTCAAGACCCATCAGCCCCAGCATTTT
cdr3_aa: CASSFKTHQPQHF

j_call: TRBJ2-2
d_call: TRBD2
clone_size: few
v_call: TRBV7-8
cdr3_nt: TGTGCCAGCACGGGACTAGCGGGTCCGGTTACGGACACCGGGGAGCTGTTTTTT
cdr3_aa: CASTGLAGPVTDTGELFF

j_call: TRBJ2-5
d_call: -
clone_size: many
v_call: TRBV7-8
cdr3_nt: TGTGCCAGCAGCTTTCGACTGGAGGAGACCCAGTACTTC
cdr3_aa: CASSFRLEETQYF

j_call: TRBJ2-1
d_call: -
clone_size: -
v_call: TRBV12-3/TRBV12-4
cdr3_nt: TGTGCCAGCAGTTACGGCGTTCAGCAGTTCTTC
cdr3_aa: CASSYGVQQFF

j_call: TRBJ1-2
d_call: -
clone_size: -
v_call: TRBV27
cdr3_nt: TGTGCCAGCAGTCCCCGGACCCAAATTTCTGGCTACACCTTC
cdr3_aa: CASSPRTQISGYTF

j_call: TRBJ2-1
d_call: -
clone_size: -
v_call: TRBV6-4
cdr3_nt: TGTGCCAGCAGTGACTCCAATGAGCAGTTCTTC
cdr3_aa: CASSDSNEQFF

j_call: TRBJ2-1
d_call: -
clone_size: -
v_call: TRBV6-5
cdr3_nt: TGTGCCAGCAGCGGCGGGACTCTGAATGAGCAGTTCTTC
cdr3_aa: CASSGGTLNEQFF

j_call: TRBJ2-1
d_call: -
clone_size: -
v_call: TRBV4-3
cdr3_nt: TGCGCCAGCAGCCAAGAAGAGAGCGCGAATGAGCAGTTCTTC
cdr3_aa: CASSQEESANEQFF

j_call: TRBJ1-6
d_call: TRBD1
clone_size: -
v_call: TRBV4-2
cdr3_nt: TGTGCCAGCAGCCCAGGGGGCCGCGATTCACCCCTCCACTTT
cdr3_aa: CASSPGGRDSPLHF

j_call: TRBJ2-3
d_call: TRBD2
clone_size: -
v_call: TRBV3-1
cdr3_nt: TGTGCCAGCAGCCAATCCAGCGGGGGGCGCACAGATACGCAGTATTTT
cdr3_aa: CASSQSSGGRTDTQYF

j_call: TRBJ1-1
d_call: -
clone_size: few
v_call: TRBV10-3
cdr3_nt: TGTGCCACCCGAGGGGGGGAACCTGAAGCTTTCTTT
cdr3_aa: CATRGGEPEAFF

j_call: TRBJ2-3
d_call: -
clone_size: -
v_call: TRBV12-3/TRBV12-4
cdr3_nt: TGTGCCAGCAGTTTGATTGGGAGTCCAGATACGCAGTATTTT
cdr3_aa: CASSLIGSPDTQYF

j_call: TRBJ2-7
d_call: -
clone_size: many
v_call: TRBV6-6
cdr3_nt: TGTGCCAGCAGTTACTCGATTGTTGGCGGGGCCTACGAGCAGTACTTC
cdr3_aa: CASSYSIVGGAYEQYF

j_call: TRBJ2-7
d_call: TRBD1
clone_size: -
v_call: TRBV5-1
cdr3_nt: TGCGCCAGCAGCAAAACCGGGACAGGGGTCCACGAGCAGTACTTC
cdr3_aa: CASSKTGTGVHEQYF

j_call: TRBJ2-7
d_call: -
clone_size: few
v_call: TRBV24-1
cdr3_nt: TGTGCCACCAGTCAAGGTCAGACAGGTGTTTACGAGCAGTACTTC
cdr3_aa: CATSQGQTGVYEQYF

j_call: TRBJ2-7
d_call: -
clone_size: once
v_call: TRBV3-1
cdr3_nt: TGTGCCAGCAGCCCAGGCGTGCACTACGAGCAGTACTTC
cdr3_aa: CASSPGVHYEQYF

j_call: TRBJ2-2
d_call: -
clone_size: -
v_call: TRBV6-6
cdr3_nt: TGTGCCAGCAGTGGTGCGGGGCTGAACACCGGGGAGCTGTTATTT
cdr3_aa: CASSGAGLNTGELLF

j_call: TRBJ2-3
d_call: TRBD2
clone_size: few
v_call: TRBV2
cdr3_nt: TGTGCCAGCAGTGGACCGGGGAGCGGGAGGGCCTGGGATACGCAGTATTTT
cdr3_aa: CASSGPGSGRAWDTQYF

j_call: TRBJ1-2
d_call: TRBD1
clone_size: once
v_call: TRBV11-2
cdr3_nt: TGTGCCAGCAGCTCGTGGACAGGGGGGCCCTATGGCTACACCTTC
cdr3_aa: CASSSWTGGPYGYTF

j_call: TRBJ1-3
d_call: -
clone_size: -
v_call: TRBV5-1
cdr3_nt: TGCGCCAGCAGCGAGACATTTGGAAACACCATATATTTT
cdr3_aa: CASSETFGNTIYF

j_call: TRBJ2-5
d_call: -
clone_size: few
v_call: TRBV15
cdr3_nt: TGTGCCACCAGCAGACAGGGGGGGTCGGAGACCCAGTACTTC
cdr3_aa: CATSRQGGSETQYF

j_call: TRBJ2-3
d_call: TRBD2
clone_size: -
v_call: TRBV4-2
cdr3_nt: TGTGCCAGCAGCCACGAGCGGGAGAATACGCAGTATTTT
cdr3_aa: CASSHERENTQYF

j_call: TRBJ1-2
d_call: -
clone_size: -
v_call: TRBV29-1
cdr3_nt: TGCAGCGCAGCCGCGGGCCCGAACTATGGCTACACCTTC
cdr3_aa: CSAAAGPNYGYTF